One T cell receptor (beta chain) is described in this entry. The entry originates in a study of blood T cell repertoires in COVID-19. The repertoire was sequenced with immunoSEQ multiplex PCR; TCRdb's copy has only in-frame clones and lacks some. The sample consists of 60,000 to 70,000 clones, roughly 84% of them appearing once. V was trimmed by 3 bases and J by 4 bases, leaving 19 bases between them. The CDR3 sequence is 17 residues long. CDR1 LGHNA and CDR2 YNFKEQ come from the germline V gene. The chain employs TRBV4-2 and TRBJ2-1, with a tentative D call TRBD2 (7 bases). Sample: peripheral blood. This sequence originates from a woman in her fifties or sixties with acute or convalescent COVID-19. The CDR3 region is CASSQRSGGGGYNEQFF. CDR3 bases: TGTGCCAGCAGCCAGAGGTCCGGCGGGGGCGGGTACAATGAGCAGTTCTTC.